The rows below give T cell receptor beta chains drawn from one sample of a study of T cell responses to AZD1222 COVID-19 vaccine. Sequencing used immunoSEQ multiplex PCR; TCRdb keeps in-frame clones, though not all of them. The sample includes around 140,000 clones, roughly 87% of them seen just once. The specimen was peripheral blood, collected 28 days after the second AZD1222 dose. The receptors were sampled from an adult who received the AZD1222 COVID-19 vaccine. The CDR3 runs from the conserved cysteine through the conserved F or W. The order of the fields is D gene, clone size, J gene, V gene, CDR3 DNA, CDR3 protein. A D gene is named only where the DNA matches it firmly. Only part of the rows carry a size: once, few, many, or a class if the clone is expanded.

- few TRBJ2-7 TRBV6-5 TGTGCCAGCTGCCGGGACATATACGAGCAGTACTTC CASCRDIYEQYF
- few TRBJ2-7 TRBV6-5 TGTGCCAGCAGGGGACTTCGACACCGCTACGAGCAGTACTTC CASRGLRHRYEQYF
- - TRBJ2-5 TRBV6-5 TGTGCCAGCATCGCTGTACGGGGGGCGAGGGAGACCCAGTACTTC CASIAVRGARETQYF
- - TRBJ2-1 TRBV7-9 TGTGCCAGCAGTTCTGCCCCTATCGGCAACTCCTACAATGAGCAGTTCTTC CASSSAPIGNSYNEQFF
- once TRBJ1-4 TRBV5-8 TGTGCCAGCAGCTTGGAAAAGACAGTTGCAACTAATGAAAAACTGTTTTTT CASSLEKTVATNEKLFF
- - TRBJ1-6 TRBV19 TGTGCCAGTAGTATAGCGGATAATTCACCCCTCCACTTT CASSIADNSPLHF
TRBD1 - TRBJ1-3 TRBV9 TGTGCCAGCAGCGTAGCGCCGGAGGGACAGGCCGCTCACTCTGGAAACACCATATATTTT CASSVAPEGQAAHSGNTIYF
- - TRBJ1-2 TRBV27 TGTGCCAGCAGTCCCACGCGAAGGGCGAACTATGGCTACACCTTC CASSPTRRANYGYTF
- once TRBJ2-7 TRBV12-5 TGTGCTAGTGGTTTAGGAGGCGTATCCTACGAGCAGTACTTC CASGLGGVSYEQYF
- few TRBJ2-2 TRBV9 TGTGCCAGCAGCGTAGGCTGGGGACCGAACACCGGGGAGCTGTTTTTT CASSVGWGPNTGELFF
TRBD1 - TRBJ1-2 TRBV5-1 TGCGCCAGCAGCTTGTCGGGACAGGGAGAAGGCTACACCTTC CASSLSGQGEGYTF
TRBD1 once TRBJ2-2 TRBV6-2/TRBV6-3 TGTGCCAGCAGTTACCCGGACAGGGAGGTATGGACCGGGGAGCTGTTTTTT CASSYPDREVWTGELFF
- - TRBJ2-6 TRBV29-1 TGCAGCGTTGGTGGGGGGGCCACTGGGGCCAACGTCCTGACTTTC CSVGGGATGANVLTF
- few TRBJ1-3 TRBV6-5 TGTGCCAGCAGTTACGAGGGAAACACCATATATTTT CASSYEGNTIYF
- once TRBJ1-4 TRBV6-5 TGTGCCAGCAGTCTCCGGTGGGATGAAAAACTGTTTTTT CASSLRWDEKLFF
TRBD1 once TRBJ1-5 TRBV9 TGTGCCAAAACGTGGGGACAGAAGTATAGCAATCAGCCCCAGCATTTT CAKTWGQKYSNQPQHF
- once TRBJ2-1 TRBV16 TGTGCCAGCAGCCAATCTTTGGGGAATTCAGGTGGGAATGAGCAGTTCTTC CASSQSLGNSGGNEQFF
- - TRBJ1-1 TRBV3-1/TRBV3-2 TGTGCCAGCAGCTCTATTGCCTCGGTATACGACACTGAAGCTTTCTTT CASSSIASVYDTEAFF
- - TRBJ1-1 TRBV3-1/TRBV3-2 TGTGCCAGCAGCCAAGTCGCAGGGCAGGACACTGAAGCTTTCTTT CASSQVAGQDTEAFF
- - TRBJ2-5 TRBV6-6 TGTGCCAGCAGTTACGCGGGCGGCTACCAAGAGACCCAGTACTTC CASSYAGGYQETQYF
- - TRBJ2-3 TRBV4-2 TGTGCCAGCAGCCGAGACTCTCTCACAGATACGCAGTATTTT CASSRDSLTDTQYF
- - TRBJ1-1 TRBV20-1 TGCAGTGCTAGTAGGTTTGAAGCTTTCTTT CSASRFEAFF
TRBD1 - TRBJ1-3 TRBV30 TGTGCCTGGGCCGACAGGGGGCATGGAAACACCATATATTTT CAWADRGHGNTIYF
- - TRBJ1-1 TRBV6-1 TGTGCCAGCAGTGACGCCACAGTGAACACTGAAGCTTTCTTT CASSDATVNTEAFF
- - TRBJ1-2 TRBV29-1 TGCAGCGTTGAAGTTGGTGGACACGACCTTAACTATGGCTACACCTTC CSVEVGGHDLNYGYTF
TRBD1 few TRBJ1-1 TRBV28 TGTGCCAGCCATTTTCCCCGACAGGGGCAGAACACTGAAGCTTTCTTT CASHFPRQGQNTEAFF
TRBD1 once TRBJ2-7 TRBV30 TGTGCCTGTGATGTACAGGGGGCACATTACGAGCAGTACTTC CACDVQGAHYEQYF
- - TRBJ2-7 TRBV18 TGTGCCAGCTCACCAACTGACAGGACGAATAGCTACGAGCAGTACTTC CASSPTDRTNSYEQYF
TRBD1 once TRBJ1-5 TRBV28 TGTGCCAGCACCCTTAGGATCGGACAGGGTTATAATCAGCCCCAGCATTTT CASTLRIGQGYNQPQHF
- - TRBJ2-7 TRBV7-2 TGTGCCAGCAGCTTCGCAGGGGTGAGCGAGCAGTACTTC CASSFAGVSEQYF
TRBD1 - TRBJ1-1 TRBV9 TGTGCCAGCAGTGCTGGACAGGGCGTTTCGAACACTGAAGCTTTCTTT CASSAGQGVSNTEAFF
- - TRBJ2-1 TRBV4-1 TGCGCCAGCAGCCAAAAGGGGGGAACCAGGGGACATTCCTACAATGAGCAGTTCTTC CASSQKGGTRGHSYNEQFF
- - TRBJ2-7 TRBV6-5 TGTGCCAGCAGTTACTCGGACGGACTACAAGGGGAGCAGTACTTC CASSYSDGLQGEQYF
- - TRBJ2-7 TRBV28 TGTGCCAGCTGTACCTCCGGGACCCTGTCCTACGAGCAGTACTTC CASCTSGTLSYEQYF
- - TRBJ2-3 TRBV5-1 TGCGCCAGCAGCTCCTCACTTAGGGGGTGGAGCACAGATACGCAGTATTTT CASSSSLRGWSTDTQYF